This T cell receptor (beta chain) was sequenced during a study of blood T cell repertoires in COVID-19. The wider study: The United States, Italy and Spain supplied acute and convalescent COVID-19 samples. The cDNA or gDNA used as material had been derived from T cells, B-cell-depleted T cells, or PBMCs.

Per the authors' pipeline: Counts of nucleated cells, estimated from reference gene primer amplification, were obtained. Libraries were prepared by immunoSEQ multiplex PCR; TCRdb keeps only in-frame clonotypes and omits some of them. V and J calls plus clone size are reproduced from that table; the DNA served to infer D and trimming. This table has a few hundred thousand clones, approximately 78% appearing once. The V gene end was trimmed by 7 bases and the J gene end by 2 bases; junction bases not matched to a gene: 6. The germline gives CDR1 SGHRS, CDR2 YFSETQ. The CDR3 loop spans 14 amino acids. The J gene is TRBJ2-1, the V gene TRBV5-1, with 7 bases fitting TRBD2. The clonotype originates from a woman of 80 years or more with COVID-19, enrolled during active disease. The specimen sequenced was peripheral blood. The chain's CDR3 is CASRRGTTYNEQFF. The CDR3, as DNA: TGCGCCAGCCGACGTGGGACTACCTACAATGAGCAGTTCTTC. Full variable domain (rest looked up from reference TRBV5-1 and TRBJ2-1): KAGVTQTPRYLIKTRGQQVTLSCSPISGHRSVSWYQQTPGQGLQFLFEYFSETQRNKGNFPGRFSGRQFSNSRSEMNVSTLELGDSALYLCASRRGTTYNEQFFGPGTRLTVL.